This TCR beta chain comes out of a study of shared T cell receptors in the human thymus. Germline V gene sequence: CDR1 SGHAT, CDR2 FQDESV (reference sequence). The V gene lost 5 bases and the J gene lost 4 bases, with 21 bases spanning the gap. The CDR3 covers 16 residues. Method: immunoSEQ multiplex PCR; TCRdb's copy keeps in-frame clones and lacks some. Of roughly 700,000 clones listed, roughly 88% are singletons. These sequences were also reported in another study, on human thymus T cells. From that second work: The thymus tissue came from resections taken during corrective heart surgery. Thymic and blood repertoires seemed to show skewed V and J gene use.

The chain combines TRBV11-1 with TRBJ2-7; possible D gene TRBD1, 5 bases. This TCR came from a boy less than two years old with a congenital heart defect. What was sequenced was thymocytes. CDR3 coding DNA: TGTGCCAGCAGCCTCCTCGGGTTAGGGGAAAGGTACGAGCAGTACTTC. Translation gives CASSLLGLGERYEQYF.